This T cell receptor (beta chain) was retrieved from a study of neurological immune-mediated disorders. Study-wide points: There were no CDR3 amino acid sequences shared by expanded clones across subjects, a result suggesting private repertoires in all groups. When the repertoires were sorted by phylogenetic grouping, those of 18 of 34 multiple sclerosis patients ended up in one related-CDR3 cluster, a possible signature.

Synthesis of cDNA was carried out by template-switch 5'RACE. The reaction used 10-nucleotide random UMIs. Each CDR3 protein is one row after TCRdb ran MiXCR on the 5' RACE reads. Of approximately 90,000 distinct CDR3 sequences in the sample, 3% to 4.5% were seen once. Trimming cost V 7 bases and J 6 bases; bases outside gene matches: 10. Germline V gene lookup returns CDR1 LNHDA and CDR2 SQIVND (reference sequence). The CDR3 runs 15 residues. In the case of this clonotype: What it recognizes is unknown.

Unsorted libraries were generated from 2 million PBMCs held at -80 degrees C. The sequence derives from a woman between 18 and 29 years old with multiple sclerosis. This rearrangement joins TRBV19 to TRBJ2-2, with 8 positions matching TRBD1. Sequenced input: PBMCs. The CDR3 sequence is CASIIAGGVSGELFF. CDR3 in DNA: TGTGCCAGTATAATAGCAGGGGGCGTTTCCGGGGAGCTGTTTTTT.